The T cell receptor (beta chain) described here comes from a study of CD8 T cells in ankylosing spondylitis. The study's findings and limits: Blood from ankylosing spondylitis patients appeared to carry a characteristic eight-variant TCR beta motif.

Germline CDR1 reads SEHNR; CDR2 reads FQNEAQ (reference sequence). Between the trimmed V and J ends, which lost 3 bases and 5 bases, there was a span of 14 bases. This CDR3 spans 15 amino acids. This clonotype was observed many times. Its antigen is undetermined. TCRdb ran MiXCR on the 5' RACE reads and lists one entry per CDR3 protein. The sample holds 100,000 to 150,000 distinct CDR3 sequences, around 8.5% seen once. This TCR was recovered from a male donor with ankylosing spondylitis or in good health (not recorded which). V is TRBV7-9 and J is TRBJ2-1; TRBD1 or TRBD2 may be the D gene (5 bases each). Sequencing used blood, either unsorted or a sorted T cell fraction (not recorded which). The CDR3 coding sequence is TGTGCCAGCAGCTTTCGGGGACGGGGCGACAATGAGCAGTTCTTC. Residues: CASSFRGRGDNEQFF. Together with reference TRBV7-9 and TRBJ2-1, the CDR3 gives the full variable domain: DTGVSQNPRHKITKRGQNVTFRCDPISEHNRLYWYRQTLGQGPEFLTYFQNEAQLEKSRLLSDRFSAERPKGSFSTLEIQRTEQGDSAMYLCASSFRGRGDNEQFFGPGTRLTVL.